Below, 14 T cell receptor beta chains from the same sample are listed, as sequenced in a study of OX40 agonist ivuxolimab in advanced cancers. TCRdb keeps only in-frame clones here, not all; method: immunoSEQ multiplex PCR. The sample shows around 100,000 clones, around 87% of them seen only once. Sequencing used CD4+ or CD8+ T cells sorted from blood, obtained in a trial of the OX40 agonist ivuxolimab. The receptors derive from an adult with an advanced solid tumor such as melanoma, head and neck, liver or kidney cancer.

V usage is TRBV7-9 and J usage is TRBJ1-2; D remains unclear. This CDR3 is 16 amino acids long. Germline V gene sequence: CDR1 SEHNR, CDR2 FQNEAQ (reference sequence). The ends were cut back, 1 base at V and 4 bases at J, with 16 bases in the middle. CDR3 protein: CASSLGAVGSAYGYTF. In DNA form, the CDR3 reads TGTGCCAGCAGCTTAGGAGCTGTGGGGTCGGCCTATGGCTACACCTTC.

This chain joins TRBV6-6 and TRBJ1-1; tentatively, D is TRBD1 (5 bases). The CDR3 covers 13 residues. Trimming took off 5 bases at V and 4 bases at J, with 11 bases between the two ends. CDR1 MNHNY and CDR2 SVGAGI come from the germline V gene (reference sequence). Written as DNA, the CDR3 is TGTGCCAGCAGTATTCTCGGGGGCACTGAAGCTTTCTTT. Encoded protein: CASSILGGTEAFF.

The DNA of the CDR3 is TGTGCCTGGAGTAGCTGGGGGGGGCCTATGAACACTGAAGCTTTCTTT. Translation: CAWSSWGGPMNTEAFF. The chain recombines TRBV30 with TRBJ1-1; D is perhaps TRBD1 (6 bases). Deletions cut 2 bases from V and 0 bases from J, with 16 bases between. The CDR3 totals 16 residues. Per the germline V gene, CDR1 is GTSNPN and CDR2 is SVGIG (reference sequence). Filled out from reference TRBV30 and TRBJ1-1, the complete variable domain reads SQTIHQWPATLVQPVGSPLSLECTVEGTSNPNLYWYRQAAGRGLQLLFYSVGIGQISSEVPQNLSASRPQDRQFILSSKKLLLSDSGFYLCAWSSWGGPMNTEAFFGQGTRLTVV.

This chain joins TRBV6-1 and TRBJ2-4, with 8 bases lining up with TRBD1. With V trimmed by 2 bases and J by 2 bases, 8 bases remained unmatched. Per germline, CDR1 MNHNS and CDR2 SASEGT. CDR3 length equals 17 residues. The CDR3 protein is CASSEFGTGGSKNIQYF. CDR3 bases: TGTGCCAGCAGTGAATTCGGGACAGGTGGTTCCAAAAACATTCAGTACTTC.

The chain recombines TRBV5-1 with TRBJ1-2; 9 bases agree with TRBD1. V was pared by 4 bases and J by 4 bases, with 8 bases of the junction left unmatched. The germline CDR1 and CDR2 sequences are SGHRS and YFSETQ. The CDR3 is 15 amino acids. The CDR3 DNA follows: TGCGCCAGCAGCCCCCGGACAGGGGATCGCTATGGCTACACCTTC. Translating gives CASSPRTGDRYGYTF.

In DNA, the CDR3 is TGTGCCAGCACCACCGGGACGGCATCCTACAATGAGCAGTTCTTC. This sequence encodes CASTTGTASYNEQFF. The gene calls are TRBV5-4 and TRBJ2-1; D assignment may be TRBD1 or TRBD2 (5 bases each). The germline V gene has CDR1 SGHNT and CDR2 YYREEE (reference sequence). The CDR3 totals 15 residues. The V gene lost 6 bases and the J gene lost 1 base, with 14 bases spanning the gap.

In DNA form, the CDR3 reads TGTGCCAGCAGCCAAGATCGGGTCACTTCTAACTATGGCTACACCTTC. It is translated as CASSQDRVTSNYGYTF. The rearrangement uses TRBV14 and TRBJ1-2, with D hard to call. With 0 bases removed from V and 0 bases from J, the gap between germline ends came to 11 bases. Germline CDR1 and CDR2: SGHDN and FVKESK. This CDR3 contains 16 residues.

The V gene is TRBV30, the J gene TRBJ2-2, with D tentatively TRBD2 (5 bases). The CDR3 covers 15 residues. V lost 3 bases and J 5 bases, leaving 16 bases between the germline ends. Germline V lookup: CDR1 GTSNPN, CDR2 SVGIG (reference sequence). The CDR3 here is CAWSRGRTGTGELFF. CDR3 sequence (DNA): TGTGCCTGGAGCCGAGGGCGGACGGGTACCGGGGAGCTGTTTTTT.

The chain carries TRBV2 and TRBJ1-1; D is undetermined. Trimming left V 2 bases short and J 7 bases short, with 11 bases between. The CDR3 spans 13 residues. Germline values: CDR1 SNHLY, CDR2 FYNNEI. The CDR3 protein is CASSEREKFEAFF. Written as DNA, the CDR3 is TGTGCCAGCAGTGAAAGGGAAAAATTTGAAGCTTTCTTT.

This sequence joins TRBV6-1 and TRBJ2-5; a possible D gene is TRBD2 (7 bases). The CDR3 has 13 residues. The V gene lost 6 bases and the J gene lost 5 bases, with 13 bases spanning the gap. Germline CDR1 is MNHNS and CDR2 is SASEGT. The CDR3 protein is CASRKGGRETQYF. The DNA of the CDR3 is TGTGCCAGCAGGAAGGGGGGGCGGGAGACCCAGTACTTC.

V usage is TRBV5-1 and J usage is TRBJ1-2; the match to TRBD1 covers 7 bases. The trim removed 0 bases at V and 3 bases at J, leaving 8 bases unmatched. Germline V gives CDR1 SGHRS, CDR2 YFSETQ. This CDR3 has 16 amino acids. The CDR3 loop reads CASSLAAVGQHYGYTF. DNA for the CDR3: TGCGCCAGCAGCTTGGCCGCGGTGGGACAGCACTATGGCTACACCTTC.

The chain couples TRBV7-8 to TRBJ1-1; no clear D. Trimming cost V 4 bases and J 4 bases, with 13 bases left between them. The CDR3 spans 14 residues. The germline gives CDR1 SGHVS, CDR2 FQNEAQ. This chain's CDR3 is CASSSTEGSTEAFF. The CDR3 DNA sequence: TGTGCCAGCAGCTCGACCGAAGGGAGCACTGAAGCTTTCTTT. Full variable domain (missing parts from reference TRBV7-8 and TRBJ1-1): GAGVSQSPRYKVAKRGQDVALRCDPISGHVSLFWYQQALGQGPEFLTYFQNEAQLDKSGLPSDRFFAERPEGSVSTLKIQRTQQEDSAVYLCASSSTEGSTEAFFGQGTRLTVV.

This clone was detected a few times. The rearrangement links TRBV6-6 to TRBJ2-2; D gene unclear. This CDR3 region has 16 residues. Germline V CDR1 and CDR2: MNHNY, SVGAGI (reference sequence). V gave up 2 bases and J gave up 6 bases, with 16 bases separating them. Written as DNA, the CDR3 is TGTGCCAGCAGTTACAATGTGGCACTATTGCCCGGGGAGCTGTTTTTT. Translated: CASSYNVALLPGELFF.

The chain joins TRBV29-1 to TRBJ2-1; no clear D gene. Deletions cut 4 bases from V and 6 bases from J, with 13 bases between. The germline V gene has CDR1 SQVTM and CDR2 ANQGSEA. The CDR3 loop spans 13 amino acids. CDR3 sequence reads: CSVVLGFVNEQFF. Written as DNA, the CDR3 is TGCAGCGTTGTACTGGGTTTCGTCAATGAGCAGTTCTTC.